The 8 T cell receptor beta chains reported below all come from one sample, sequenced in a study of CD8+CD57+ T cells in acquired aplastic anemia. Profiling that covered TCR beta VDJ and CDR3 relied on genomic DNA as its template. In TCRdb, the reads were re-called with MiXCR into one record per CDR3 protein. Of approximately 160,000 distinct CDR3 sequences in the sample, roughly 50% were seen once. Patients selected for sequencing had displayed CD8+CD57+ cell expansion by flow cytometry. Sequencing used sorted CD4+, CD8+, or CD8+CD57+ T cells (not recorded which) from PBMCs. These receptors were collected from a human donor with aplastic anemia.

The chain recombines TRBV11-1 with TRBJ1-2; 7 bases align to TRBD1. The CDR3 length is 20 residues. In germline, CDR1 is SGHAT, CDR2 FQDESV (reference sequence). J was trimmed by 5 bases and V by 4 bases; bases with no gene match: 25. The CDR3 DNA follows: TGTGCCAGCAGCTACAGACAGGGAGTTCCTTCACTTCGTCTACCGTATGGCTACACCTTC. Translating gives CASSYRQGVPSLRLPYGYTF.

Of note for this clonotype: Being one base from a much bigger clone, this may be a read error. CDR3 nucleotide sequence: TGTGCCAGCAGCTTGGGCCCAGACGCAGATACGCAGTATTTT. Encoded protein: CASSLGPDADTQYF. The V gene is TRBV5-5, the J gene TRBJ2-3; D ambiguous. The V end lost 0 bases, the J end lost 4 bases, and 9 bases lay between the germline ends. CDR3 size: 14 residues. Germline assignment: CDR1 SGHKS and CDR2 YYEKEE (reference sequence).

This clonotype appeared many times. The chain joins TRBV6-5 to TRBJ1-1, with D perhaps TRBD1 (6 bases). The CDR3 is 15 amino acids. The V gene's germline CDR1 is MNHEY and CDR2 SVGAGI. Trimming took off 0 bases at V and 1 base at J, with 9 bases between the two ends. In nucleotides, the CDR3 is TGTGCCAGCAGTTACTCCGGGACATCGAACACTGAAGCTTTCTTT. Amino acids: CASSYSGTSNTEAFF.

This clonotype appeared a few times. The genes are TRBV25-1 and TRBJ1-1; D uncertain. The CDR3 length is 13 residues. CDR1 is MGHDK and CDR2 is SYGVNS in the germline V gene. With 7 bases removed from V and 3 bases from J, the gap between germline ends came to 12 bases. This CDR3 is CASKLLPDTEAFF. CDR3 coding DNA: TGTGCCAGCAAACTCCTCCCGGACACTGAAGCTTTCTTT.

The gene calls are TRBV7-2 and TRBJ2-7; 7 bases map to TRBD1. V lost 4 bases to trimming and J lost 4 bases; unmatched junction nucleotides: 7. The CDR3 consists of 14 residues. CDR1 is SGHTA, CDR2 FQGNSA, per germline. The CDR3 spells CASSSMPGGYEQYV. The CDR3 DNA is TGTGCCAGCAGCTCAATGCCAGGGGGATACGAGCAGTACGTC.

The chain carries TRBV2 and TRBJ1-5; D is possibly TRBD1 (5 bases). The CDR3 sequence is 15 residues long. Germline V lookup: CDR1 SNHLY, CDR2 FYNNEI. Trimming cost V 4 bases and J 5 bases, with 15 bases left between them. The CDR3 sequence: CASSGTGQGDQPQHF. The DNA for the CDR3 is TGTGCCAGCAGTGGAACAGGACAAGGTGATCAGCCCCAGCATTTT.

V gene TRBV29-1 combines with J gene TRBJ2-6; the D gene is possibly TRBD2 (5 bases). The V end lost 7 bases, the J end lost 1 base, and 8 bases lay between the germline ends. The germline V gene encodes CDR1 SQVTM and CDR2 ANQGSEA. This CDR3 comprises 13 residues. The CDR3 coding sequence is TGCAGCGCTAGGACTTCTGGGGCCAACGTCCTGACTTTC. This translates into CSARTSGANVLTF.

In this sample, this clonotype turned up many times. CDR3 residues: CATSRDLTSTYEQFF. As DNA, the CDR3 is TGTGCCACCAGCAGAGATTTGACTAGCACCTATGAGCAGTTCTTC. This chain joins TRBV15 and TRBJ2-1; 7 positions match TRBD2. This CDR3 spans 15 amino acids. V trimming: 0 bases; J trimming: 8 bases; junction bases outside the gene matches: 7. The germline V gene has CDR1 LNHNV and CDR2 YYDKDF (reference sequence).